The next 31 T cell receptor beta chains were all read from a single sample in a study of vaccination effects on CD4 cells after COVID-19. For these receptors, no antigen is known. CD4+ T cell isolation took place after about nine days of culture. Profiling relied on immunoSEQ multiplex PCR, and the TCRdb table lists in-frame clones only, not all of them. The sample has 25,000 to 35,000 clones, about 71% seen once. This specimen consisted of CD4+ T cells from PBMCs cultured without peptide, obtained before COVID-19 vaccination. The source of these receptors is a human donor who received a COVID-19 vaccine.

The rearrangement links TRBV5-1 to TRBJ1-3, with D possibly TRBD1 on 5 matching bases. Germline V lookup: CDR1 SGHRS, CDR2 YFSETQ. The CDR3 is 14 amino acids. The V gene lost 0 bases and the J gene lost 4 bases, with 8 bases spanning the gap. For the CDR3, the DNA is TGCGCCAGCAGCTTGGCAGGGTCCGGAAACACCATATATTTT. Translation: CASSLAGSGNTIYF.

The chain has TRBV2 and TRBJ2-1, with D unresolved. The germline V gene encodes CDR1 SNHLY and CDR2 FYNNEI. This CDR3 comprises 16 residues. The germline V and J ends were trimmed by 6 bases and 6 bases, with 21 bases remaining between them. CDR3 sequence (DNA): TGTGCCAGCAGAACGACTGAAACTTCAGTACCCAATGAGCAGTTCTTC. This encodes CASRTTETSVPNEQFF.

The chain links TRBV29-1 to TRBJ2-5; TRBD1 might be the D (5 bases). The germline V gene encodes CDR1 SQVTM and CDR2 ANQGSEA. The CDR3 spans 14 residues. Trimming took off 3 bases at V and 2 bases at J, with 13 bases between the two ends. CDR3 coding DNA: TGCAGCGTTGATACAGGCGCCGTGCAAGAGACCCAGTACTTC. It encodes CSVDTGAVQETQYF.

The chain combines TRBV6-6 with TRBJ1-1, with D perhaps matching TRBD1 (6 bases). Germline V gene sequence: CDR1 MNHNY, CDR2 SVGAGI (reference sequence). The CDR3 is 12 residues long. Written as DNA, the CDR3 is TGTGGGTCACAGGGCTTGAACACTGAAGCTTTCTTT. Encoded protein: CGSQGLNTEAFF.

V usage is TRBV3-1 (or the pseudogene TRBV3-2) and J usage is TRBJ2-5; TRBD1 aligns across 7 bases. Per the germline V gene, CDR1 is LGHDT and CDR2 is YNNKEL (reference sequence). V was pared by 5 bases and J by 3 bases, with 9 bases of the junction left unmatched. The CDR3 loop spans 15 amino acids. This CDR3 is CASSKPETGKETQYF. The CDR3 nucleotides are TGTGCCAGCAGCAAGCCTGAGACAGGGAAAGAGACCCAGTACTTC.

This rearrangement joins TRBV7-9 to TRBJ1-1, with 8 bases that match TRBD1. Trimming took 4 bases from V and 6 from J; bases not matched to a gene: 13. Germline values: CDR1 SEHNR, CDR2 FQNEAQ (reference sequence). This CDR3 spans 16 amino acids. The CDR3 DNA reads as TGTGCCAGCAGCTCCGCCCGGACAGGGCACGTCGCTGAAGCTTTCTTT. Residues: CASSSARTGHVAEAFF.

This clone has just a few counts. The chain joins TRBV27 to TRBJ1-2; D call uncertain. Germline V lookup: CDR1 MNHEY, CDR2 SMNVEV (reference sequence). V shed 3 bases and J shed 7 bases, with 6 bases lying between them. There are 11 residues in the CDR3. The CDR3 DNA reads TGTGCCAGCAGTTTTAACGGTGGCTACACCTTC. Protein product: CASSFNGGYTF.

This clone was observed a handful of times. The chain recombines TRBV5-1 with TRBJ1-3; no firm D call. The germline V gene encodes CDR1 SGHRS and CDR2 YFSETQ. The germline V and J ends were trimmed by 0 bases and 0 bases, with 10 bases remaining between them. The CDR3 has 16 amino acids. The CDR3 sequence: CASSLAALSSGNTIYF. CDR3 in DNA: TGCGCCAGCAGCTTGGCGGCACTATCCTCTGGAAACACCATATATTTT.

The chain carries TRBV3-1 (or the pseudogene TRBV3-2) and TRBJ1-2, with TRBD1 matching over 7 bases. The CDR3 is 14 residues long. CDR1 is LGHDT and CDR2 is YNNKEL in the germline V gene (reference sequence). The V segment lost 6 bases and the J segment 4 bases; nucleotides outside the gene matches: 8. CDR3 sequence (DNA): TGTGCCAGCAGTTCGACAGGGAGACCCTATGGCTACACCTTC. This gives the protein CASSSTGRPYGYTF.

This clone was seen more than once but under ten times. CDR3 in DNA: TGTGCCAGCAAGTTGGGAGGGGGATGGACCCAGTACTTC. Its translation is CASKLGGGWTQYF. The J gene is TRBJ2-5, the V gene TRBV6-5; D is possibly TRBD2 (7 bases). V shed 7 bases and J shed 7 bases, with 16 bases lying between them. The CDR3 loop spans 13 amino acids. The germline V gene encodes CDR1 MNHEY and CDR2 SVGAGI.

The chain couples TRBV6-6 to TRBJ1-1; TRBD1 aligns across 7 bases. The CDR3 extends over 16 amino acids. Per the germline V gene, CDR1 is MNHNY and CDR2 is SVGAGI (reference sequence). The ends lost 2 bases at V and 0 bases at J; junction bases unmatched: 6. CDR3 protein: CASSYPRRGLNTEAFF. The CDR3 DNA sequence: TGTGCCAGCAGTTACCCGAGGAGGGGGCTGAACACTGAAGCTTTCTTT.

The chain employs TRBV10-1 and TRBJ2-7; no definite D call. V lost 8 bases and J lost 0, with 14 bases in between. This CDR3 contains 14 residues. Germline V gene sequence: CDR1 WNHNN, CDR2 SYGVQD (reference sequence). CDR3 amino acids: CASSRTPFSYEQYF. The CDR3 nucleotides read TGCGCCAGCTCGAGAACCCCCTTCTCCTACGAGCAGTACTTC.

The V call is TRBV5-4, the J call TRBJ2-7; TRBD1 agrees at 10 bases. CDR1 is SGHNT and CDR2 is YYREEE in the germline V gene (reference sequence). After removal of 5 bases from V and 5 bases from J, the junction contained 7 bases not matched to a gene. The CDR3 covers 14 residues. This chain's CDR3 is CASSRGQGINEQYF. DNA for the CDR3: TGTGCCAGCAGTCGGGGACAGGGGATCAACGAGCAGTACTTC.

This clone was seen a single time. The chain employs TRBV12-5 and TRBJ2-1; 8 nucleotides agree with TRBD1. The CDR3 contains 14 residues. The junction had 8 bases not matched to a gene; V was cut back by 6 bases and J by 7 bases. Per germline, CDR1 LGHNT and CDR2 FRNRAP. CDR3 sequence reads: CASGAGTGVNEQFF. CDR3 coding DNA: TGTGCTAGTGGGGCCGGGACAGGTGTTAATGAGCAGTTCTTC.

The rearrangement uses TRBV13 and TRBJ2-7; possible D gene TRBD2, 6 bases. Germline V gene data show CDR1 as PRHDT and CDR2 as FYEKMQ (reference sequence). Between the trimmed V and J ends, which lost 3 bases and 5 bases, there was a span of 11 bases. The CDR3 loop spans 13 amino acids. CDR3 nucleotide sequence: TGTGCCAGCAGCTTTGGAGGGTTTAACGAGCAGTACTTC. Translation: CASSFGGFNEQYF.

The V and J genes are TRBV5-1 and TRBJ1-1, with a tentative D call TRBD1 (5 bases). Between the trimmed V and J ends, which lost 0 bases and 4 bases, there was a span of 10 bases. The CDR3 contains 14 residues. Germline lookup yields CDR1 SGHRS and CDR2 YFSETQ. For the CDR3, the DNA is TGCGCCAGCAGCTTGGACTCGAGGGGCACTGAAGCTTTCTTT. Protein: CASSLDSRGTEAFF.

The chain couples TRBV10-3 to TRBJ2-2; TRBD1 matches at 10 bases. The V gene's germline CDR1 is ENHRY and CDR2 SYGVKD. The CDR3 sequence is 14 residues long. J gave up 5 bases and V 6 bases, and 3 bases lay outside the gene matches. CDR3 loop: CAIRPGQGTGELFF. In DNA, the CDR3 is TGTGCCATCAGACCGGGACAGGGGACCGGGGAGCTGTTTTTT.

The chain carries TRBV3-1 (or the pseudogene TRBV3-2) and TRBJ2-2; no reliable D call. The germline CDR1 and CDR2 sequences are LGHDT and YNNKEL (reference sequence). This CDR3 contains 14 residues. V was pared by 7 bases and J by 1 base, with 10 bases between. For the CDR3, the DNA is TGTGCCAGCACCGAAGTTGTGAACACCGGGGAGCTGTTTTTT. Translation gives CASTEVVNTGELFF.

The V call is TRBV6-2 or TRBV6-3, the J call TRBJ1-1; no firm D call. This CDR3 region has 13 residues. Germline V CDR1 and CDR2: MNHEY, SVGEGT. The V end lost 1 base, the J end lost 2 bases, and 5 bases lay between the germline ends. The CDR3 protein is CASSYLRNTEAFF. Here the CDR3 DNA reads TGTGCCAGCAGTTACTTACGAAACACTGAAGCTTTCTTT.

The J gene is TRBJ2-1, the V gene TRBV6-6; D may be TRBD1 (5 bases). The V gene's germline CDR1 is MNHNY and CDR2 SVGAGI (reference sequence). Trimming cost V 6 bases and J 8 bases, with 20 bases left between them. The CDR3 length is 15 residues. The CDR3, as DNA: TGTGCCAGCAGCGTTCAGGGCAAGGGTTTCCATGAGCAGTTCTTC. Translation: CASSVQGKGFHEQFF.

This clone turned up a few times. The CDR3 coding sequence is TGTGCCTGGAGAGCGGCCGGGACAGCCGGCTACAATGAGCAGTTCTTC. The encoded protein is CAWRAAGTAGYNEQFF. J is TRBJ2-1 and V is TRBV30; 7 bases are a match to TRBD1. Germline V gene lookup returns CDR1 GTSNPN and CDR2 SVGIG (reference sequence). There are 16 residues in the CDR3. V dropped 3 bases and J dropped 3; count of bases not matched to a gene: 11.

J is TRBJ2-6 and V is TRBV19; TRBD1 might be the D (6 bases). V gave up 4 bases and J gave up 4 bases, with 14 bases separating them. CDR3 length equals 16 residues. From germline, CDR1 is LNHDA and CDR2 SQIVND (reference sequence). The DNA of the CDR3 is TGTGCCAGTAGTACTTCAGGGGTTTCAGGGGCCAACGTCCTGACTTTC. It specifies CASSTSGVSGANVLTF. Drawing the rest from reference TRBV19 and TRBJ2-6, the complete variable domain is DGGITQSPKYLFRKEGQNVTLSCEQNLNHDAMYWYRQDPGQGLRLIYYSQIVNDFQKGDIAEGYSVSREKKESFPLTVTSAQKNPTAFYLCASSTSGVSGANVLTFGAGSRLTVL.

This clone showed up just once. J is TRBJ1-5 and V is TRBV2, with 7 bases matching TRBD1. Germline V gene sequence: CDR1 SNHLY, CDR2 FYNNEI. The V segment lost 4 bases and the J segment 2 bases; nucleotides outside the gene matches: 2. This CDR3 region has 14 residues. The DNA for the CDR3 is TGTGCCAGCAGTGGAACAGGGGGCAATCAGCCCCAGCATTTT. Translated: CASSGTGGNQPQHF.

The DNA of the CDR3 is TGTGCCAGCAGCTTAGGCAGTTCGAACACTGAAGCTTTCTTT. This gives the protein CASSLGSSNTEAFF. The chain uses TRBV11-3 and TRBJ1-1; D remains ambiguous. Germline-derived CDR1 and CDR2 are SGHNT and YENEEA. This CDR3 is 14 amino acids long. Deletions cut 1 base from V and 1 base from J, with 7 bases between.

The V and J genes are TRBV10-3 and TRBJ2-1, with 9 bases aligning to TRBD1. This CDR3 has 12 amino acids. Trimming cost V 10 bases and J 8 bases; bases outside gene matches: 6. Per germline, CDR1 ENHRY and CDR2 SYGVKD. DNA of the CDR3: TGTGCCACCGGACAGGGGATGCATGAGCAGTTCTTC. Residues: CATGQGMHEQFF.

The chain couples TRBV24-1 to TRBJ1-2; no reliable D call. Germline V gene data show CDR1 as KGHDR and CDR2 as SFDVKD. This CDR3 is 12 amino acids long. Trimming took 3 bases from V and 4 from J, leaving 5 bases between them. CDR3 region: CATSDTVYGYTF. CDR3 nucleotide sequence: TGTGCCACCAGTGATACCGTCTATGGCTACACCTTC.

With regard to this clone: This specimen includes other DNA sequences encoding the same CDR3. The chain uses TRBV6-4 and TRBJ1-1; D is unresolved. Germline CDR1 reads MRHNA; CDR2 reads SNTAGT. The V and J ends lost 0 bases and 5 bases respectively, with 10 bases between them. The CDR3 length is 14 residues. This chain's CDR3 is CASSDSSRGTEAFF. Written as DNA, the CDR3 is TGTGCCAGCAGTGACTCGAGTCGAGGGACTGAAGCTTTCTTT.

J is TRBJ1-2 and V is TRBV30; D is unresolved. V was cut by 5 bases and J by 3 bases, with 7 bases left in between. Germline V gives CDR1 GTSNPN, CDR2 SVGIG (reference sequence). The CDR3 is made up of 11 amino acids. The CDR3 reads CAWASYYGYTF. The CDR3 DNA is TGTGCCTGGGCCTCATACTATGGCTACACCTTC.

The V gene is TRBV5-1, the J gene TRBJ1-6; 9 bases match TRBD1. Germline V gene data show CDR1 as SGHRS and CDR2 as YFSETQ. V shed 2 bases, J shed 8 bases, and the junction held 11 bases outside the gene matches. The CDR3 is 17 amino acids. The CDR3 loop is CASSLADRGIGYSPLHF. The CDR3 coding sequence is TGCGCCAGCAGCTTAGCGGACAGGGGAATCGGATATTCACCCCTCCACTTT.

This clone has only a few counts. V gene TRBV6-5 combines with J gene TRBJ1-1; possibly TRBD1 for D (5 bases). This CDR3 spans 14 amino acids. V was shortened by 6 bases and J by 4 bases, with 15 bases between the two germline ends. CDR1 and CDR2 from the germline V gene are MNHEY and SVGAGI. DNA for the CDR3: TGTGCCAGCAGCAAGCAGGGTATTGGCACTGAAGCTTTCTTT. Its protein is CASSKQGIGTEAFF.

The chain employs TRBV2 and TRBJ2-1; 8 bases match TRBD2. Germline CDR1 reads SNHLY; CDR2 reads FYNNEI. With 6 bases clipped from V and 3 bases from J, the junction kept 7 bases outside the gene matches. The CDR3 runs 15 residues. The CDR3 DNA follows: TGTGCCAGCAGGGTCGGGGGGGACAACTACAATGAGCAGTTCTTC. It encodes CASRVGGDNYNEQFF.